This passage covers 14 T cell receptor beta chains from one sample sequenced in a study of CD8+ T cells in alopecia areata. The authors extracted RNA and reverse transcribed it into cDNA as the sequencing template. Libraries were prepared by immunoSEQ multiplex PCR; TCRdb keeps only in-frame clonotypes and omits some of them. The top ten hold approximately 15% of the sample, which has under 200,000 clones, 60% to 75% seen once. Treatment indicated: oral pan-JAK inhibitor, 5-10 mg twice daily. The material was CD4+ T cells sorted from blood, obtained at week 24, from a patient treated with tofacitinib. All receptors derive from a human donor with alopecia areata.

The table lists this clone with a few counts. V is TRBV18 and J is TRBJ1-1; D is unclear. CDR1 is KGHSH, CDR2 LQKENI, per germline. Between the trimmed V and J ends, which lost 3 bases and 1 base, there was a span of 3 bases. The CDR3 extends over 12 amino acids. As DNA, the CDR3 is TGTGCCAGCTCACCGGCGAACACTGAAGCTTTCTTT. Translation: CASSPANTEAFF.

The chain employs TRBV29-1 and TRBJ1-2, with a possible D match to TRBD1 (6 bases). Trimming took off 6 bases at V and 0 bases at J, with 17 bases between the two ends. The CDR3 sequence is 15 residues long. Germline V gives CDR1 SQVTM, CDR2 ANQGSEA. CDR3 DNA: TGCAGCGTCGCGGCAGGGGAGTCGGCTAACTATGGCTACACCTTC. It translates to CSVAAGESANYGYTF.

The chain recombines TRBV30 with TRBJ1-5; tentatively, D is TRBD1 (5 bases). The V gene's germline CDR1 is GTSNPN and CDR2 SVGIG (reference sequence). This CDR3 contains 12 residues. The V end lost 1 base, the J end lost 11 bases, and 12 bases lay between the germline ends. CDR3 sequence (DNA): TGTGCCTGGAGTGGGGGCGACACGTCCCAGCATTTT. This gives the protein CAWSGGDTSQHF.

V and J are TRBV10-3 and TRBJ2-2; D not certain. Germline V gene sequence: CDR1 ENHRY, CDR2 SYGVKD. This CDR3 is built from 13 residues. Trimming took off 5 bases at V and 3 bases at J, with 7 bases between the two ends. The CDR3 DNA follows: TGTGCCATCAGTTCGCCCGACACCGGGGAGCTGTTTTTT. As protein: CAISSPDTGELFF.

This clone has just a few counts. CDR3 region: CASSLGVRVEQFF. The CDR3 bases are TGTGCCAGCAGCTTAGGGGTCCGGGTGGAGCAGTTCTTC. V usage is TRBV7-2 and J usage is TRBJ2-1; D remains ambiguous. This CDR3 region has 13 residues. From germline, CDR1 is SGHTA and CDR2 FQGNSA. Deletions cut 1 base from V and 10 bases from J, with 11 bases between.

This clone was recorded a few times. The CDR3 is CASSVRQGNTEAFF. CDR3 nucleotide sequence: TGTGCCAGCAGCGTTCGACAGGGGAACACTGAAGCTTTCTTT. V gene TRBV9 combines with J gene TRBJ1-1, with 7 bases aligning to TRBD1. In germline, CDR1 is SGDLS, CDR2 YYNGEE. Trimming at V came to 2 bases and at J to 1 base, leaving 2 bases not matched to a gene. This CDR3 is built from 14 residues.

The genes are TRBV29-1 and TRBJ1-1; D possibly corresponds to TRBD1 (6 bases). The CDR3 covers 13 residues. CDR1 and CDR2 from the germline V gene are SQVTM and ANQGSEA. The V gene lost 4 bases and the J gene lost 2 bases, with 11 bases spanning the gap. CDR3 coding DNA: TGCAGCGTTGCACAGGGAAAAAACACTGAAGCTTTCTTT. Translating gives CSVAQGKNTEAFF.

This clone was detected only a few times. In DNA form, the CDR3 reads TGTGCCAGCAGTGAACGAGGTCTAGCGGGGGGATACAATGAGCAGTTCTTC. It encodes CASSERGLAGGYNEQFF. This sequence joins TRBV6-1 and TRBJ2-1, with TRBD2 identical over 11 bases. V lost 2 bases to trimming and J lost 4 bases; unmatched junction nucleotides: 7. The CDR3 is made up of 17 amino acids. From germline, CDR1 is MNHNS and CDR2 SASEGT.

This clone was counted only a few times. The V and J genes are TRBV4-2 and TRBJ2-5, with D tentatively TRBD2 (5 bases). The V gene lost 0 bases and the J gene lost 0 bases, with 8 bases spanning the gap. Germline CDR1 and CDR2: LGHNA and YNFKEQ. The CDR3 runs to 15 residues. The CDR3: CASSQDRGNQETQYF. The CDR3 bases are TGTGCCAGCAGCCAAGATCGAGGGAACCAAGAGACCCAGTACTTC.

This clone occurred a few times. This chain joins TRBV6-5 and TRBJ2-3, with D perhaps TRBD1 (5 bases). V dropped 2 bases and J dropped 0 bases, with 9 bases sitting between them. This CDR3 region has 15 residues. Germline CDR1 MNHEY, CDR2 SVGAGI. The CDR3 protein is CASSYGGASTDTQYF. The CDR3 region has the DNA TGTGCCAGCAGTTACGGTGGGGCTAGCACAGATACGCAGTATTTT.

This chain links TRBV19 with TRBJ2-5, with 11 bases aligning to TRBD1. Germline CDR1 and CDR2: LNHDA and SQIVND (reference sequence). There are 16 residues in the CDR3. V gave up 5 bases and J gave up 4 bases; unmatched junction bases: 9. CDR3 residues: CASSPRAGTGGETQYF. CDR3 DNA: TGTGCCAGTAGTCCTCGTGCCGGGACAGGGGGAGAGACCCAGTACTTC.

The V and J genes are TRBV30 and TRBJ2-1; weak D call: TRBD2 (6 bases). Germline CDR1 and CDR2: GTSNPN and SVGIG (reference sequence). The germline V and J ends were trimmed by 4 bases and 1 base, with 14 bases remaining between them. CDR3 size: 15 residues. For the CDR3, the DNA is TGTGCCTGGACAGGGTCCCGGGGGTCCTACAATGAGCAGTTCTTC. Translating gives CAWTGSRGSYNEQFF.

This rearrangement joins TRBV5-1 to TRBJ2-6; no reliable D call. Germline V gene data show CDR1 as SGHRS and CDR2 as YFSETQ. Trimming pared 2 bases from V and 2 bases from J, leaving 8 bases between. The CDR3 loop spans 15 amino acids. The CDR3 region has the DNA TGCGCCAGCAGCTTTGAGTCAACTGGGGCCAACGTCCTGACTTTC. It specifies CASSFESTGANVLTF.

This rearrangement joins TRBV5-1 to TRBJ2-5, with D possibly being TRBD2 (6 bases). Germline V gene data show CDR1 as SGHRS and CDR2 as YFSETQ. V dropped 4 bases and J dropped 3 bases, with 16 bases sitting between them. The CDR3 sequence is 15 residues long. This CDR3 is CASSPGAGEKETQYF. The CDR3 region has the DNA TGCGCCAGCAGCCCGGGAGCGGGCGAAAAAGAGACCCAGTACTTC.